This T cell receptor (beta chain) was sequenced during a study of preoperative IRX-2 immunotherapy in early breast cancer. TCRdb's table, derived via immunoSEQ multiplex PCR, lists solely in-frame clones and lacks some. This sample has under 35,000 clones; 65% to 85% occur once, and the top ten carry under 4%. The CDR3 covers 18 residues. Germline V gene lookup returns CDR1 SGHNT and CDR2 YENEEA. The V end was cut by 2 bases, the J end by 8 bases, with 22 bases between. As to treatment: preoperative locoregional IRX-2 cytokine immunotherapy. Preoperative locoregional IRX-2 cytokine immunotherapy was tested in the phase Ib source study.

This sample was gathered from a patient treated with IRX-2 immunotherapy. V and J are TRBV11-3 and TRBJ1-6, with D unresolved. The sequence derives from a human donor with breast cancer. CDR3 amino acids: CASSLFGRRRLLDSPLHF. The CDR3 coding sequence is TGTGCCAGCAGCTTATTCGGCAGGCGCCGCCTTTTGGATTCACCCCTCCACTTT.